This entry is about one T cell receptor (beta chain). Antigen unknown. A much more abundant neighbour one base away suggests this may be a read error. CDR1 is MNHEY, CDR2 SVGAGI, per germline. CDR3 length: 14 amino acids. The sample is drawn from a study of tumor and adjacent non-tumor tissue in lung cancer. Three rounds of nested PCR, following a modified ARM-PCR protocol, produced the TCRbeta library. Each CDR3 protein gets one entry after TCRdb re-called the multiplex PCR reads with MiXCR. The data contain 200,000 or so distinct CDR3 sequences, about 71% of them singletons. The template was RNA from unsorted bulk tissue. Study-wide findings and caveats: Tumor tissue had significantly higher TCR diversity than normal lung.

Sequencing used lung tumor tissue. This clonotype originated in a man aged 60 to 75 with non-small cell lung cancer. The rearrangement links TRBV6-5 to TRBJ2-7; the match to TRBD1 covers 7 bases. CDR3 sequence (DNA): TGTGCCAGCAGTCGACAGGGCACCTCCAACGAGCAGTACTTC. It is translated as CASSRQGTSNEQYF.